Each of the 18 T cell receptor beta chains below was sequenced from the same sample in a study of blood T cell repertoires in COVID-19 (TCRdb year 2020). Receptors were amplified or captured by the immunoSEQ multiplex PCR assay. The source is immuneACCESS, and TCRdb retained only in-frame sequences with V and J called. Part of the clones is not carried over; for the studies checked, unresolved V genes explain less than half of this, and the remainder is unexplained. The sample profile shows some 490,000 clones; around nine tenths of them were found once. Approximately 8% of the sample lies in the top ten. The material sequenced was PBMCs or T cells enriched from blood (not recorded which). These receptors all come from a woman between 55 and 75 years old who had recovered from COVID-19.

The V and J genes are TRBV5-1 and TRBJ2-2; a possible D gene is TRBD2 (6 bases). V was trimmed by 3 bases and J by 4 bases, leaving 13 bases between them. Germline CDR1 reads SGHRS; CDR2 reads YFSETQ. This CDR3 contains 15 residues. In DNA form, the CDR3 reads TGCGCCAGCAGCTCCCCGGGGGAAAGCACCGGGGAGCTGTTTTTT. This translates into CASSSPGESTGELFF. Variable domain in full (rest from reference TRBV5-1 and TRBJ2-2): KAGVTQTPRYLIKTRGQQVTLSCSPISGHRSVSWYQQTPGQGLQFLFEYFSETQRNKGNFPGRFSGRQFSNSRSEMNVSTLELGDSALYLCASSSPGESTGELFFGEGSRLTVL.

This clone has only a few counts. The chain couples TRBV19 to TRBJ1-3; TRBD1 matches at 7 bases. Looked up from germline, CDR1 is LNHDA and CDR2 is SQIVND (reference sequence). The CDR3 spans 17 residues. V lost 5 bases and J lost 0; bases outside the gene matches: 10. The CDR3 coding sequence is TGTGCCAGTAGTGCTCGGACAGGCCTTGTCTCTGGAAACACCATATATTTT. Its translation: CASSARTGLVSGNTIYF. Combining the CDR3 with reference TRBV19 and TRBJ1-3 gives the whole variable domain DGGITQSPKYLFRKEGQNVTLSCEQNLNHDAMYWYRQDPGQGLRLIYYSQIVNDFQKGDIAEGYSVSREKKESFPLTVTSAQKNPTAFYLCASSARTGLVSGNTIYFGEGSWLTVV.

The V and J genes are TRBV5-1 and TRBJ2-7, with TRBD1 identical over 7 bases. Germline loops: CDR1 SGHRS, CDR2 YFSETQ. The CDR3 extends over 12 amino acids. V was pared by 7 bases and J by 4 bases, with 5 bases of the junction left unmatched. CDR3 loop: CASRARGYEQYF. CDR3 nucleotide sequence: TGCGCCAGCCGGGCCAGGGGGTACGAGCAGTACTTC.

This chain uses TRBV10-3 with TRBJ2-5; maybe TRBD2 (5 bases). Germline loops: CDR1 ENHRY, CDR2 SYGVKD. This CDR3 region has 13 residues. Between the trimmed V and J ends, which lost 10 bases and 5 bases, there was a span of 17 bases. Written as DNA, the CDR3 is TGTGCCACTGTTGGCCCCGGCGGGGAGACCCAGTACTTC. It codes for CATVGPGGETQYF.

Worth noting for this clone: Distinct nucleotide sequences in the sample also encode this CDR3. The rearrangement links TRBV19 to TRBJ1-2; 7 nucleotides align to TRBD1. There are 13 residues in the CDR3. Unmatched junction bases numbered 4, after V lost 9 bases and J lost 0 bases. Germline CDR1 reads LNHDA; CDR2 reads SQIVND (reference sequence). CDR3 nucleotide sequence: TGTGCCAGCCGCGACAGGGCTAACTATGGCTACACCTTC. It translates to CASRDRANYGYTF.

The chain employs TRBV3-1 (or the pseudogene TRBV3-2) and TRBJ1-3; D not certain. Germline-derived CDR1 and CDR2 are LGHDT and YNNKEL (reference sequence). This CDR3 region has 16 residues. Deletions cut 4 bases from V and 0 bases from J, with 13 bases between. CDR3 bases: TGTGCCAGCAGCCTAGAGGTGTCCAGCTCTGGAAACACCATATATTTT. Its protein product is CASSLEVSSSGNTIYF.

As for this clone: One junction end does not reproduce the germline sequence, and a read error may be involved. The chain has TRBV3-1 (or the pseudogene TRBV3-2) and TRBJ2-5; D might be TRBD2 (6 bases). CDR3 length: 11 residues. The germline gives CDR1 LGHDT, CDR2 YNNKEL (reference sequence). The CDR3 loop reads CASSQAAGRNF. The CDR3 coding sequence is TGTGCCAGCAGCCAAGCGGCGGGGCGTAACTTC.

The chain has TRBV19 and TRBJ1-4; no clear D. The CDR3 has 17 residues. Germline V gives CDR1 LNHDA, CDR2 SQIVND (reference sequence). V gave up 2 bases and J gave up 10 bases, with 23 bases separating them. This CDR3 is CASSIREFGPAWGKLFF. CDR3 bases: TGTGCCAGTAGTATAAGGGAGTTTGGGCCGGCGTGGGGAAAACTGTTTTTT. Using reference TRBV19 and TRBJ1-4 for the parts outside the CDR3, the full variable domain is DGGITQSPKYLFRKEGQNVTLSCEQNLNHDAMYWYRQDPGQGLRLIYYSQIVNDFQKGDIAEGYSVSREKKESFPLTVTSAQKNPTAFYLCASSIREFGPAWGKLFFGSGTQLSVL.

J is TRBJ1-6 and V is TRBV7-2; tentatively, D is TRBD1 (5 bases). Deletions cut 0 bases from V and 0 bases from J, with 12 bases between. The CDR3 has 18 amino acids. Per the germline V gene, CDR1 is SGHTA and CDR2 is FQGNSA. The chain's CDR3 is CASSLAAPGGSYNSPLHF. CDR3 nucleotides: TGTGCCAGCAGCTTAGCGGCGCCCGGGGGCTCCTATAATTCACCCCTCCACTTT.

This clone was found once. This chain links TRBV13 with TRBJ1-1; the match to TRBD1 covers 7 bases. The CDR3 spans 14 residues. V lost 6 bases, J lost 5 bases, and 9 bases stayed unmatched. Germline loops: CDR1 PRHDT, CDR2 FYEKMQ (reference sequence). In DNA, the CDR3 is TGTGCCAGCAGTACGGACAGGCCGAATACTGAAGCTTTCTTT. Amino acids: CASSTDRPNTEAFF.

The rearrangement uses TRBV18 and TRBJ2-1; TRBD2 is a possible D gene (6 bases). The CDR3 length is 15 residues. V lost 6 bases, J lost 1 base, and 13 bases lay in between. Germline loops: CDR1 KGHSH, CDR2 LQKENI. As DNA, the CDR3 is TGTGCCAGCTCCCTCGCGGGGAATTCCTACAATGAGCAGTTCTTC. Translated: CASSLAGNSYNEQFF.

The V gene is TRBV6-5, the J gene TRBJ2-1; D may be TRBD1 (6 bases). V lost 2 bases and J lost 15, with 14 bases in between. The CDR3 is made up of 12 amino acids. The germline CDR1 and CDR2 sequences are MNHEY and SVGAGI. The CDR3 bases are TGTGCCAGCAGTTACCGGCCAGGGGAGACGTTCTTC. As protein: CASSYRPGETFF.

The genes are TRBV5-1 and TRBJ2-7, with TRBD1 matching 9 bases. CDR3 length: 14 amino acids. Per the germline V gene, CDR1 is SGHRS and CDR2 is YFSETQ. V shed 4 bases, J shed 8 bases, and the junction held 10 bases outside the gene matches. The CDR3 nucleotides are TGCGCCAGCAGCGGCGACAGGGGGGGTCTACAGCAGTACTTC. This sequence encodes CASSGDRGGLQQYF.

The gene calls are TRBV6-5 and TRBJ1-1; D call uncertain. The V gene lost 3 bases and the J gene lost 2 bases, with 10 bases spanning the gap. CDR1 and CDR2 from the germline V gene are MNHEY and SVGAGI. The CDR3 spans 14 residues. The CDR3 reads CASSYEPENTEAFF. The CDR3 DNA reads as TGTGCCAGCAGTTATGAGCCCGAAAACACTGAAGCTTTCTTT.

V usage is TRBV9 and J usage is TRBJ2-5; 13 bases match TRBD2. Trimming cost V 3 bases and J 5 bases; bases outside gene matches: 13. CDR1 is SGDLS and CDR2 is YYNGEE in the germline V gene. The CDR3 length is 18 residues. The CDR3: CASSETSGGPIPSETQYF. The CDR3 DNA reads TGTGCCAGCAGCGAGACTAGCGGGGGGCCCATCCCCTCCGAGACCCAGTACTTC.

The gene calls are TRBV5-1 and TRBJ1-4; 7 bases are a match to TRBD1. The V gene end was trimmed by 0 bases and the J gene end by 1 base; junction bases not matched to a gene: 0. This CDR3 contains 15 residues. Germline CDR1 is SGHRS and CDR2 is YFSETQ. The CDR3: CASSLGQGTNEKLFF. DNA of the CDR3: TGCGCCAGCAGCTTGGGACAGGGAACTAATGAAAAACTGTTTTTT.

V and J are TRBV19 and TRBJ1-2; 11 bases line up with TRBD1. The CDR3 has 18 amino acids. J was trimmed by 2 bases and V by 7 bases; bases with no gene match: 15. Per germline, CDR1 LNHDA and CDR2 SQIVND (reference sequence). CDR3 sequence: CASTPGQGAQVINYGYTF. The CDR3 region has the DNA TGTGCCAGTACCCCCGGACAGGGGGCGCAGGTGATCAACTATGGCTACACCTTC. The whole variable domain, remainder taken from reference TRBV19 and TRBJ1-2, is DGGITQSPKYLFRKEGQNVTLSCEQNLNHDAMYWYRQDPGQGLRLIYYSQIVNDFQKGDIAEGYSVSREKKESFPLTVTSAQKNPTAFYLCASTPGQGAQVINYGYTFGSGTRLTVV.

The CDR3 sequence is CASSFRPGVTNEKLFF. CDR3 DNA sequence: TGTGCCAGCAGTTTTCGTCCAGGGGTGACTAATGAAAAACTGTTTTTT. The chain recombines TRBV27 with TRBJ1-4; the D gene is possibly TRBD1 (6 bases). The CDR3 is 16 amino acids. Looked up from germline, CDR1 is MNHEY and CDR2 is SMNVEV (reference sequence). Trimming removed 3 bases from V and 2 bases from J, with 13 bases in between.